Listed here is a single TCR beta chain. Its specificity is not known. PCR was performed using 60 Vbeta and 13 Jbeta primers. The repertoire was sequenced with immunoSEQ multiplex PCR; TCRdb's copy has only in-frame clones and lacks some. The table shows about 110,000 clones, with more than 60% occurring only once. The CDR3 runs 13 residues. The germline gives CDR1 SGHTA, CDR2 FQGNSA. With 2 bases removed from V and 3 bases from J, the gap between germline ends came to 7 bases. This entry comes from a study of cytomegalovirus exposure and HLA in healthy donors. As for the donors, each was a healthy bone marrow donor. Overall study findings and caveats: In a later analysis, TCR beta V- and J-gene trimming was associated with a missense DCLRE1C variant. There were several of the most significant clusters that appeared linked to common viral pathogens in a later analysis. Overall, approximately 150 TCR beta chains were annotated as cytomegalovirus-associated.

The sequence came from a man aged 55 to 70 in good health and CMV-seronegative. J is TRBJ2-5 and V is TRBV7-2; D is undetermined. Sequenced input: PBMCs. This CDR3 is CASSLRLEETQYF. The CDR3 nucleotides are TGTGCCAGCAGCTTACGGCTAGAAGAGACCCAGTACTTC.